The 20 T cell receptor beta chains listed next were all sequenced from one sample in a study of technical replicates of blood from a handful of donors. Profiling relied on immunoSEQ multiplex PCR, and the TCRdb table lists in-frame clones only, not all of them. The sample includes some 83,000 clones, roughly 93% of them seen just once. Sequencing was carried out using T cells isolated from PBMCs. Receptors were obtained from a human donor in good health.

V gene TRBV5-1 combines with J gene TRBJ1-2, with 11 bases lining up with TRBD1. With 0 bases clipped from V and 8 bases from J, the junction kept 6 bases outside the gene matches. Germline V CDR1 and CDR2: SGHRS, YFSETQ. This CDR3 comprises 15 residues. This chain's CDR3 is CASSLVGQGALGYTF. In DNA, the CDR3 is TGCGCCAGCAGCTTGGTTGGACAGGGGGCTTTGGGCTACACCTTC. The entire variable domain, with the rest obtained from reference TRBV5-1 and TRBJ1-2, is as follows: KAGVTQTPRYLIKTRGQQVTLSCSPISGHRSVSWYQQTPGQGLQFLFEYFSETQRNKGNFPGRFSGRQFSNSRSEMNVSTLELGDSALYLCASSLVGQGALGYTFGSGTRLTVV.

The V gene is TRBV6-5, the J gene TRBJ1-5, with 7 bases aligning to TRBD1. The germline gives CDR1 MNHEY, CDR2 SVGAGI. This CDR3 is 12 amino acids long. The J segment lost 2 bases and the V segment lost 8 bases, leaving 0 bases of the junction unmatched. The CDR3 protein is CASGQGNQPQHF. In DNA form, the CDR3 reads TGTGCCAGCGGACAGGGCAATCAGCCCCAGCATTTT.

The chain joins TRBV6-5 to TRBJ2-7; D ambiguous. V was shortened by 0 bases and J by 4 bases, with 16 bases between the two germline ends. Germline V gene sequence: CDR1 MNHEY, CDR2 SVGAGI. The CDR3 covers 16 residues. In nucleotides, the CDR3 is TGTGCCAGCAGTTACTCGTTAGAGCTAGTTCGGTACGAGCAGTACTTC. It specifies CASSYSLELVRYEQYF.

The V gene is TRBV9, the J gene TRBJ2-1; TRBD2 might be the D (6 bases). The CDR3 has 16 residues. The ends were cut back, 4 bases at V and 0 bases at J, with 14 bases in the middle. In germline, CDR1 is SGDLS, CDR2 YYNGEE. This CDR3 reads CASSSRTTSSYNEQFF. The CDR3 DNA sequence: TGTGCCAGCAGCTCCCGGACTACTAGCTCCTACAATGAGCAGTTCTTC.

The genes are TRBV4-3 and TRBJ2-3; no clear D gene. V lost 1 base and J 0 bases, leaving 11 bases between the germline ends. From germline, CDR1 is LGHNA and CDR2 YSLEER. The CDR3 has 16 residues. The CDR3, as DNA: TGCGCCAGCAGCCAAGGGTCGCAGCGAAGCACAGATACGCAGTATTTT. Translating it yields CASSQGSQRSTDTQYF.

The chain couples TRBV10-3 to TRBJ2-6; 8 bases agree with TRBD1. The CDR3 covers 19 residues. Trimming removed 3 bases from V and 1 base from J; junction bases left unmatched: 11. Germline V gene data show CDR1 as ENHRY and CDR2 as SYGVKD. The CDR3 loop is CAISETPPGGLSGANVLTF. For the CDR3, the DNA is TGTGCCATCAGTGAAACCCCCCCAGGGGGCCTTTCTGGGGCCAACGTCCTGACTTTC.

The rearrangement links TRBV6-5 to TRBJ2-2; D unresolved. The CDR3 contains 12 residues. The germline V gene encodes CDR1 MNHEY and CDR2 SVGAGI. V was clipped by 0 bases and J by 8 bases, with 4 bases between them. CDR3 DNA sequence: TGTGCCAGCAGTTACTCCAGGGGGGAGCTGTTTTTT. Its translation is CASSYSRGELFF.

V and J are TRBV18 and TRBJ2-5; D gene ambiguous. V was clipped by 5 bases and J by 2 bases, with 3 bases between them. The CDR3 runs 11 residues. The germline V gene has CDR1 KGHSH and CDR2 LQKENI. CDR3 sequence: CASSSQETQYF. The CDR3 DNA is TGTGCCAGCTCATCTCAAGAGACCCAGTACTTC.

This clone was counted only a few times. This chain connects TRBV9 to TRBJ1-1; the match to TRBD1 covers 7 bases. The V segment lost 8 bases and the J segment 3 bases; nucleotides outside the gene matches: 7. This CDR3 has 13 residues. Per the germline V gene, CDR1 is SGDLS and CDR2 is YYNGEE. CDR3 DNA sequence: TGTGCCAGTGGAAGGGACAGCTACACTGAAGCTTTCTTT. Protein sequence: CASGRDSYTEAFF.

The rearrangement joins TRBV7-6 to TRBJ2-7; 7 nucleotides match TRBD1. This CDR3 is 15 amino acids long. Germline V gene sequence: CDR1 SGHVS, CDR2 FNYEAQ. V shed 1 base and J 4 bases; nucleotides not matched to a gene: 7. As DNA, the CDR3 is TGTGCCAGCAGCTTAGTGGTAGGGGGCGCATACGAGCAGTACTTC. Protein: CASSLVVGGAYEQYF.

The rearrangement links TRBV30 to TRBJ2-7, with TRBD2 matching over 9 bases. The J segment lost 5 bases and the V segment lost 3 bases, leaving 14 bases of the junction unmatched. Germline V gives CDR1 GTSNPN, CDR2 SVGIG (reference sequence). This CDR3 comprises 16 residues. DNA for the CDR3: TGTGCCTGGAGGGTGTCGAGGGCTAGCGGGACCAACGAGCAGTACTTC. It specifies CAWRVSRASGTNEQYF. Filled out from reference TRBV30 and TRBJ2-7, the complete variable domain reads SQTIHQWPATLVQPVGSPLSLECTVEGTSNPNLYWYRQAAGRGLQLLFYSVGIGQISSEVPQNLSASRPQDRQFILSSKKLLLSDSGFYLCAWRVSRASGTNEQYFGPGTRLTVT.

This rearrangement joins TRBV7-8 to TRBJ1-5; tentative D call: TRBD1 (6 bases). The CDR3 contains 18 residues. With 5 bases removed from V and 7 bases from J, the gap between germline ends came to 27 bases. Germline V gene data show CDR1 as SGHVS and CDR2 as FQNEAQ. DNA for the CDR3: TGTGCCAGCAGCACAACAGTTCGGGTCCAGGGGTTGAACCAGCCCCAGCATTTT. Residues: CASSTTVRVQGLNQPQHF.

The CDR3 nucleotides are TGTGCCAGCAGCCAGGAGGCGACGCGGGGGTGGGAGTTCTTC. This codes for CASSQEATRGWEFF. The rearrangement uses TRBV4-2 and TRBJ2-1; TRBD2 aligns across 7 bases. V dropped 3 bases and J dropped 14; count of bases not matched to a gene: 13. Germline V gene lookup returns CDR1 LGHNA and CDR2 YNFKEQ. The CDR3 is 14 residues long.

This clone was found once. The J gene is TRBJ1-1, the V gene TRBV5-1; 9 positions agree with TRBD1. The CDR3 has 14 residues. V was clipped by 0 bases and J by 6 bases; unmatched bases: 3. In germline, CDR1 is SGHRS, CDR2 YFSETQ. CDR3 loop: CASSLGQGVAEAFF. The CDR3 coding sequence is TGCGCCAGCAGCTTGGGACAGGGGGTGGCTGAAGCTTTCTTT.

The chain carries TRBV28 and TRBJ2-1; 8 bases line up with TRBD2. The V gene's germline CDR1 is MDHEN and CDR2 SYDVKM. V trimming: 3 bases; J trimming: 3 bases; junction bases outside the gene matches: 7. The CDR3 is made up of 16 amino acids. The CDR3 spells CASSFSTSVFYNEQFF. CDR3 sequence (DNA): TGTGCCAGCAGTTTCTCGACTAGCGTATTCTACAATGAGCAGTTCTTC.

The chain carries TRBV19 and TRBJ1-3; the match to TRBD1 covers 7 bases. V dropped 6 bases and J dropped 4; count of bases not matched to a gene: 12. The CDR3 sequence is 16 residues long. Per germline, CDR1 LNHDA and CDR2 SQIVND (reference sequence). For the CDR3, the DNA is TGTGCCAGTAGACTCGCGAGACAGGGAAGCGGAAACACCATATATTTT. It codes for CASRLARQGSGNTIYF. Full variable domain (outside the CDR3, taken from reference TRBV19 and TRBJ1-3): DGGITQSPKYLFRKEGQNVTLSCEQNLNHDAMYWYRQDPGQGLRLIYYSQIVNDFQKGDIAEGYSVSREKKESFPLTVTSAQKNPTAFYLCASRLARQGSGNTIYFGEGSWLTVV.

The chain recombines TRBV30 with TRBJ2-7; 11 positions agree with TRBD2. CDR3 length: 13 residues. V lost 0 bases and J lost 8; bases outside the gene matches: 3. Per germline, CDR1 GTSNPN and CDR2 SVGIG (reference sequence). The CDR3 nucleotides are TGTGCCTGGAGTGTACTAGCGGGGGCGCAGCAGTACTTC. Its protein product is CAWSVLAGAQQYF.

This chain's CDR3 is CASSVTGDREKLFF. In DNA form, the CDR3 reads TGTGCCAGCAGTGTGACAGGGGATCGAGAAAAACTGTTTTTT. The chain combines TRBV28 with TRBJ1-4, with TRBD1 matching over 8 bases. CDR3 length: 14 amino acids. Germline lookup yields CDR1 MDHEN and CDR2 SYDVKM. Trimming at V came to 5 bases and at J to 8 bases, leaving 7 bases not matched to a gene.

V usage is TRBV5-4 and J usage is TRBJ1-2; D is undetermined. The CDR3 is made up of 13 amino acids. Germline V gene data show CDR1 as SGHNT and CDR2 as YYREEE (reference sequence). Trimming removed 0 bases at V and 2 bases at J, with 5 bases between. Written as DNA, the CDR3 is TGTGCCAGCAGCTTGGGCCAGAACTATGGCTACACCTTC. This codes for CASSLGQNYGYTF.

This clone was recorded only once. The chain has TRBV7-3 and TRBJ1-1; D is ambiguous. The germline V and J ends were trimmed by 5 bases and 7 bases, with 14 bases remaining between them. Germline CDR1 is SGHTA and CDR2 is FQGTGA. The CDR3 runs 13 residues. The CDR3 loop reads CASSPGLSGEAFF. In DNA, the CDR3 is TGTGCCAGCAGCCCAGGTTTATCAGGTGAAGCTTTCTTT.